The 17 T cell receptor beta chains below were found in one sample sequenced in a study of T cell changes during pregnancy in multiple sclerosis. The data were produced by immunoSEQ multiplex PCR, yet TCRdb's version contains in-frame clones alone and is incomplete. The sample shows around 40,000 clones, about 91% of them seen only once. Source: CD4+ T cells from peripheral blood mononuclear cells, taken in the third trimester of pregnancy. All receptors derive from a female donor with multiple sclerosis, enrolled in a pregnancy study.

This clone came up once. The chain employs TRBV30 and TRBJ2-7, with D perhaps TRBD2 (6 bases). The germline V and J ends were trimmed by 2 bases and 2 bases, with 22 bases remaining between them. This CDR3 spans 17 amino acids. Germline CDR1 GTSNPN, CDR2 SVGIG (reference sequence). The CDR3 DNA sequence: TGTGCCTGGAGTCTTAAACCGGGACTCAAACCCCCCTACGAGCAGTACTTC. It encodes CAWSLKPGLKPPYEQYF.

The V and J genes are TRBV5-1 and TRBJ2-6, with D uncertain. V was shortened by 4 bases and J by 0 bases, with 11 bases between the two germline ends. The CDR3 has 16 amino acids. Germline-derived CDR1 and CDR2 are SGHRS and YFSETQ. As DNA, the CDR3 is TGCGCCAGCAGCCCGCCCTATAGCTCTGGGGCCAACGTCCTGACTTTC. This codes for CASSPPYSSGANVLTF.

The chain joins TRBV6-5 to TRBJ1-2; a possible D gene is TRBD1 (6 bases). Between the trimmed V and J ends, which lost 6 bases and 1 base, there was a span of 12 bases. Germline-derived CDR1 and CDR2 are MNHEY and SVGAGI. This CDR3 region has 14 residues. As DNA, the CDR3 is TGTGCCAGCAGGGAAACAGGGAATAACTATGGCTACACCTTC. Translation: CASRETGNNYGYTF.

The chain employs TRBV7-2 and TRBJ2-5; 7 bases agree with TRBD2. Germline lookup yields CDR1 SGHTA and CDR2 FQGNSA. V gave up 4 bases and J gave up 4 bases; unmatched junction bases: 0. This CDR3 is 12 amino acids long. The CDR3, as DNA: TGTGCCAGCAGCTGGGGGGGAGAGACCCAGTACTTC. Amino acid sequence: CASSWGGETQYF.

CDR3 amino acids: CASSGGGGRAWETQYF. CDR3 DNA sequence: TGTGCCAGCAGCGGGGGGGGCGGGAGGGCCTGGGAGACCCAGTACTTC. This chain connects TRBV5-4 to TRBJ2-5; 9 bases agree with TRBD2. The CDR3 contains 16 residues. The junction had 12 bases not matched to a gene; V was cut back by 4 bases and J by 5 bases. Germline V gives CDR1 SGHNT, CDR2 YYREEE (reference sequence).

CDR3 bases: TGCGCCAGCAGCGCGGGACTAGCGGGTCTCGAGCAGTACTTC. Its translation: CASSAGLAGLEQYF. V and J are TRBV5-1 and TRBJ2-7; 12 nucleotides agree with TRBD2. Losses at the gene ends were 4 bases for V and 6 bases for J; bases not matched to a gene: 5. There are 14 residues in the CDR3. Germline lookup yields CDR1 SGHRS and CDR2 YFSETQ.

The V call is TRBV19, the J call TRBJ1-1; D remains ambiguous. This CDR3 has 14 amino acids. Germline assignment: CDR1 LNHDA and CDR2 SQIVND (reference sequence). Trimming removed 3 bases from V and 7 bases from J, with 15 bases in between. The CDR3 bases are TGTGCCAGTAGTATGAGGCTAGGTGAGGATGAAGCTTTCTTT. Translation gives CASSMRLGEDEAFF.

V and J are TRBV5-4 and TRBJ2-5; TRBD1 aligns across 9 bases. Germline CDR1 and CDR2: SGHNT and YYREEE (reference sequence). V shed 4 bases and J 0 bases; nucleotides not matched to a gene: 4. The CDR3 covers 15 residues. The CDR3 DNA follows: TGTGCCAGCAGCACGGGGGACAGGGACCAAGAGACCCAGTACTTC. This translates into CASSTGDRDQETQYF.

The rearrangement links TRBV30 to TRBJ2-5; 10 nucleotides line up with TRBD1. The J call may be faulty, since TRBJ2-7 better matches the DNA end. CDR3 length equals 13 residues. Germline values: CDR1 GTSNPN, CDR2 SVGIG (reference sequence). The CDR3 region is CAWGRTGGGEQYF. The CDR3 bases are TGTGCCTGGGGGAGGACAGGGGGTGGCGAGCAGTACTTC.

In this sample, this clone turned up once. Because the CDR3's place on the DNA is in doubt, the DNA is left out and the CDR3 is given as listed by TCRdb. This chain connects TRBV9 to TRBJ1-3; the table gives TRBD1 as D, unverified against the DNA. Germline-derived CDR1 and CDR2 are SGDLS and YYNGEE. 16 amino acids form the CDR3, both terminal residues included. CDR3: CASSALYVGQGTTLYF.

This chain connects TRBV5-1 to TRBJ2-3, with D tentatively TRBD1 (6 bases). The germline V gene has CDR1 SGHRS and CDR2 YFSETQ. CDR3 length equals 14 residues. V dropped 3 bases and J dropped 2 bases, with 10 bases sitting between them. The CDR3 region is CASSSNRVTDTQYF. As DNA, the CDR3 is TGCGCCAGCAGCTCGAACAGGGTCACAGATACGCAGTATTTT.

CDR3 sequence (DNA): TGCGCCAGCAGCTTGGTGACCGGGGAAAAACTGTTTTTT. Amino acid sequence: CASSLVTGEKLFF. The chain carries TRBV5-1 and TRBJ1-4; D remains ambiguous. With 0 bases removed from V and 8 bases from J, the gap between germline ends came to 8 bases. In germline, CDR1 is SGHRS, CDR2 YFSETQ. The CDR3 has 13 amino acids.

This clone was seen once. The chain couples TRBV2 to TRBJ1-5; the D is unclear. Between the trimmed V and J ends, which lost 6 bases and 5 bases, there was a span of 14 bases. Looked up from germline, CDR1 is SNHLY and CDR2 is FYNNEI. This CDR3 is built from 14 residues. DNA of the CDR3: TGTGCCAGCAGAGGGAGTTTTTCGGATCAGCCCCAGCATTTT. Protein product: CASRGSFSDQPQHF. Variable domain in full (rest from reference TRBV2 and TRBJ1-5): EPEVTQTPSHQVTQMGQEVILRCVPISNHLYFYWYRQILGQKVEFLVSFYNNEISEKSEIFDDQFSVERPDGSNFTLKIRSTKLEDSAMYFCASRGSFSDQPQHFGDGTRLSIL.

The V call is TRBV19, the J call TRBJ2-3; 7 bases align to TRBD2. The CDR3 extends over 15 amino acids. The germline V gene encodes CDR1 LNHDA and CDR2 SQIVND (reference sequence). The ends lost 1 base at V and 4 bases at J; junction bases unmatched: 5. CDR3 DNA sequence: TGTGCCAGTAGTATAGCGGGAGGTGAGGCAGATACGCAGTATTTT. The encoded protein is CASSIAGGEADTQYF.

This chain links TRBV11-2 with TRBJ2-3; 7 bases map to TRBD1. The CDR3 consists of 15 residues. V was clipped by 6 bases and J by 9 bases; unmatched bases: 15. The germline gives CDR1 SGHAT, CDR2 FQNNGV. CDR3 bases: TGTGCCAGCAGACAGGGGACCGGGTTTGGAGGAACGCAGTATTTT. This sequence encodes CASRQGTGFGGTQYF.

The chain joins TRBV11-3 to TRBJ2-2, with a weak D call TRBD1 (6 bases). The CDR3 length is 15 residues. V was shortened by 3 bases and J by 7 bases, with 15 bases between the two germline ends. Per the germline V gene, CDR1 is SGHNT and CDR2 is YENEEA. The CDR3 loop reads CASSLSSGANGELFF. In nucleotides, the CDR3 is TGTGCCAGCAGCTTGTCCTCAGGGGCCAACGGGGAGCTGTTTTTT.

CDR3 sequence: CASGRGYEQYF. The CDR3 DNA reads TGTGCCAGCGGCAGGGGCTACGAGCAGTACTTC. The rearrangement links TRBV6-6 to TRBJ2-7; D is perhaps TRBD1 (6 bases). V lost 8 bases, J lost 3 bases, and 8 bases lay in between. CDR3 length equals 11 residues. Germline lookup yields CDR1 MNHNY and CDR2 SVGAGI (reference sequence).